The clone carrying this T cell receptor (beta chain) has only one observation. Method: immunoSEQ multiplex PCR; TCRdb's copy keeps in-frame clones and lacks some. The profile covers 250,000 to 300,000 clones, with around 86% appearing a single time and around 5.1% taken by the ten largest. The data belong to a study of blood T cell repertoires in COVID-19. Whole-study context: Sites in the United States, Italy and Spain provided acute and convalescent COVID-19 samples.

Seattle-derived patients entered the study during active infection and were followed longitudinally. Per germline, CDR1 SGHRS and CDR2 YFSETQ. The CDR3 has 15 residues. J gave up 4 bases and V 0 bases, and 4 bases lay outside the gene matches. The source of this sequence is an older woman with COVID-19, enrolled during active disease. The sequenced sample was peripheral blood. The V call is TRBV5-1, the J call TRBJ1-5; 7 bases match TRBD1. CDR3 region: CASSLAGTVNQPQHF. Written as DNA, the CDR3 is TGCGCCAGCAGCTTGGCCGGGACAGTAAATCAGCCCCAGCATTTT. Full variable domain (outside the CDR3, taken from reference TRBV5-1 and TRBJ1-5): KAGVTQTPRYLIKTRGQQVTLSCSPISGHRSVSWYQQTPGQGLQFLFEYFSETQRNKGNFPGRFSGRQFSNSRSEMNVSTLELGDSALYLCASSLAGTVNQPQHFGDGTRLSIL.